The source of this TCR beta chain is a study of shared clonotypes between healthy human individuals. Study outcomes and limitations: Across subsets, estimated richness was generally greater for naive than for memory populations.

The table came from immunoSEQ multiplex PCR; TCRdb's copy has only in-frame clones and leaves some out. The table includes hundreds of thousands of clones, roughly 95% detected once. Selected positively for CCR7 and CD45RO-negative, naive CD8 cells excluded terminally differentiated effector memory CD45RA+ cells. Of note for this clone: What it binds is not known.

V was pared by 4 bases and J by 4 bases, with 6 bases of the junction left unmatched. This CDR3 has 14 residues. Germline-derived CDR1 and CDR2 are SNHLY and FYNNEI. The source material was naive CD8+ T cells sorted from blood. This TCR was sampled from a woman in her twenties or thirties in good health. The rearrangement uses TRBV2 and TRBJ2-7, with 8 bases that match TRBD1. The CDR3 protein is CASSGTGFGYEQYF. In DNA, the CDR3 is TGTGCCAGCAGTGGGACAGGGTTCGGGTACGAGCAGTACTTC.